What follows are 5 T cell receptor beta chains derived from one specimen sequenced in a study of OX40 agonist ivuxolimab in advanced cancers. Sequenced by immunoSEQ multiplex PCR; TCRdb stores in-frame clones only, minus some. Of 90,000 to 100,000 clones in the sample, about 80% were seen once. The material was CD4+ or CD8+ T cells sorted from blood, obtained in a trial of the OX40 agonist ivuxolimab. These receptors were collected from an adult with an advanced solid tumor such as melanoma, head and neck, liver or kidney cancer.

The rearrangement uses TRBV2 and TRBJ2-5; 13 nucleotides align to TRBD2. The germline gives CDR1 SNHLY, CDR2 FYNNEI. The V segment lost 4 bases and the J segment 1 base; nucleotides outside the gene matches: 3. The CDR3 extends over 16 amino acids. This chain's CDR3 is CASSGRTSGSQETQYF. CDR3 DNA sequence: TGTGCCAGCAGTGGAAGGACTAGCGGGAGCCAAGAGACCCAGTACTTC.

The chain is built from TRBV27 and TRBJ1-2, with 9 nucleotides matching TRBD1. Germline trimming cut 4 bases from V and 8 bases from J; bases unmatched to any gene: 8. Germline CDR1 MNHEY, CDR2 SMNVEV (reference sequence). There are 14 residues in the CDR3. This CDR3 is CASSYRGGTGGYTF. As DNA, the CDR3 is TGTGCCAGCAGTTACCGTGGGGGGACAGGGGGCTACACCTTC.

The V and J genes are TRBV7-9 and TRBJ2-2; the match to TRBD2 covers 10 bases. The CDR3 contains 16 residues. Germline trimming cut 7 bases from V and 1 base from J; bases unmatched to any gene: 6. The germline gives CDR1 SEHNR, CDR2 FQNEAQ (reference sequence). CDR3 nucleotides: TGTGCCAGCACCATCCTAGCGGGAGTGAACACCGGGGAGCTGTTTTTT. Its translation is CASTILAGVNTGELFF.

This clone came up a few times. CDR3 nucleotide sequence: TGCGCCAGCAGCTTCGACAGGCTAAAGGCGAACACCGGGGAGCTGTTTTTT. Translated, it gives CASSFDRLKANTGELFF. V gene TRBV5-1 combines with J gene TRBJ2-2; D perhaps matches TRBD1 (6 bases). Germline lookup yields CDR1 SGHRS and CDR2 YFSETQ. V was clipped by 2 bases and J by 0 bases, with 14 bases between them. This CDR3 is 17 amino acids long.

The rearrangement links TRBV7-7 to TRBJ2-5, with 9 bases lining up with TRBD1. The ends lost 2 bases at V and 5 bases at J; junction bases unmatched: 6. Germline V gene data show CDR1 as SSHAT and CDR2 as FNYEAQ (reference sequence). This CDR3 region has 15 residues. The CDR3 DNA is TGTGCCAGCAGCTTAAGGGAGACAGGGGGTGAGACCCAGTACTTC. Protein sequence: CASSLRETGGETQYF.